In this sample, the clone carrying this TCR beta chain turned up a few times. The source of the sample is a study of blood T cell repertoires in COVID-19. Study-level background: Samples taken during acute and convalescent COVID-19 were collected in the United States, Italy and Spain. PBMCs, B-cell-depleted T cells, or T cells were the source of the cDNA or gDNA that made up the material.

CDR1 and CDR2 from the germline V gene are SGHAT and FQNNGV. J was trimmed by 2 bases and V by 4 bases; bases with no gene match: 5. The CDR3 contains 16 residues. Original processing notes: Estimation of nucleated cell counts relied on the amplification of reference gene primers. TCRdb's table, derived via immunoSEQ multiplex PCR, lists solely in-frame clones and lacks some. That table gives V, J and clone size, and the DNA gave D and trimming. This sample has some 41,000 clones; nearly 90% occur once, and the top ten carry around 16%. The receptor's source is a man in his sixties or seventies with active COVID-19. The chain has TRBV11-2 and TRBJ2-2; 9 bases are a match to TRBD2. Material: peripheral blood. CDR3 DNA: TGTGCCAGCAGCTCCGCGGGGGGGGTTAACACCGGGGAGCTGTTTTTT. This translates into CASSSAGGVNTGELFF.